This T cell receptor (beta chain) was recorded in a study of blood T cell repertoires in COVID-19 (dated by TCRdb to 2020 to 2022). Turning to the overall study: Samples from collaborators originated in the United States, Italy and Spain and spanned both the acute and convalescent phases of COVID-19. The material from the prospective study consisted of cDNA or gDNA derived from T cells, B-cell-depleted T cells, or PBMCs. Deeply sampled blood TCRbeta repertoires from subjects exposed to, actively infected with, or recovered from COVID-19 were included in the dataset. The repertoires were released in a freely available public database intended as a resource for research on the immune response to SARS-CoV-2. The samples were drawn from two sources: the first 160 participants of the ongoing ImmuneRACE study, and 1,254 subjects contributed by 6 global collaborators. Sample metadata almost always included a de-identified subject ID, COVID-19 status, age in years and sex. HLA class I and class II types, where available, came from metadata supplied by the sample provider rather than from assay-based typing.

This clone was found a few times. The clone's antigen remains unknown. There are no base qualities to consult, and no much larger clone falls within one base. Each collaborating institution followed its own protocols to collect whole blood in K2EDTA tubes. For TCRbeta analysis, collaborators shipped samples as frozen whole blood, isolated PBMCs, or DNA extracted from either of those sample types. What the authors observed across the whole study: The quantity of clinical and demographic metadata differed by source and by participant and was supplied without curation.

TCRbeta CDR3 regions were amplified from genomic DNA using the immunoSEQ Assay, a bias-controlled multiplex PCR. The original methods were these. Within the assay, amplification of reference gene primers was used to estimate how many nucleated cells each sample contained. To quantify the absolute abundance of each unique TCRbeta CDR3 rearrangement, sequence reads were collapsed and filtered. For each sample, productive Simpson clonality was calculated by taking the square root of Simpson's diversity index across productive rearrangements. Imported from immuneACCESS, the table was reduced by TCRdb to in-frame sequences with V and J called. These copies leave out some clones; in studies compared against another copy, an unresolved V gene accounts for under half, and the cause of the remainder is not known. For V, J and clone size, that table is used; D and trimming come from the DNA. The table for this sample lists fewer than 150,000 clones; about 83% of them were counted only once. Roughly 13% of the sample is taken by the ten largest.

V is cut by 5 bases and J by 2 bases, and the space between the germline ends is 12 bases. CDR1 MNHNY and CDR2 SVGAGI are derived from the germline V gene (reference sequence). The CDR3 runs 14 residues from the cysteine to the phenylalanine. The DNA shown is the 42-base CDR3, in frame from base 1. Material: peripheral blood. This chain is built from TRBV6-6 and TRBJ1-2; TRBD1 is a weak D gene call, 5 bases matching. The clonotype was recovered from a human donor in a cohort sampled during active COVID-19. This receptor carries the CDR3 CASSTGGTNYGYTF. The nucleotide sequence is TGTGCCAGCAGTACGGGAGGGACCAACTATGGCTACACCTTC.